The T cell receptor beta chain under discussion was sequenced for a study of immune heterogeneity within non-small cell lung tumors. Study observations and caveats: A moderate but significant correlation was found, linking local T-cell clonality with local tumor mutational burden (R approximately 0.36). Individual patients' high-frequency T-cell receptor beta clonotypes were largely distinct from one another.

TCR beta CDR3 amplification used multiplex PCR with 32 V and 13 J primers. From the multiplex PCR reads, TCRdb called clonotypes with MiXCR, one entry per CDR3 protein. The sample consists of around 12,000 distinct CDR3 sequences, 20% to 25% of them appearing once. V lost 6 bases, J lost 0 bases, and 10 bases stayed unmatched. CDR3 length equals 16 residues. In germline, CDR1 is SEHNR, CDR2 FQNEAQ (reference sequence). This clonotype is categorized as medium-sized. Its specificity is not known. As template, the study used bulk tumor genomic DNA at roughly 600 ng per sample. Taken during surgery, several biopsies per primary tumor were spaced as far apart as possible within the tumor mass. These patients got curative surgery after being newly diagnosed with untreated non-small cell lung cancer.

The TCR comes from a man aged 55 to 70 with non-small cell lung cancer. The chain employs TRBV7-9 and TRBJ1-1; 7 bases map to TRBD1. Material: lung tumor tissue. The CDR3 DNA follows: TGTGCCAGCAGGCTTTACCCCGGGACAGTGAACACTGAAGCTTTCTTT. This gives the protein CASRLYPGTVNTEAFF.